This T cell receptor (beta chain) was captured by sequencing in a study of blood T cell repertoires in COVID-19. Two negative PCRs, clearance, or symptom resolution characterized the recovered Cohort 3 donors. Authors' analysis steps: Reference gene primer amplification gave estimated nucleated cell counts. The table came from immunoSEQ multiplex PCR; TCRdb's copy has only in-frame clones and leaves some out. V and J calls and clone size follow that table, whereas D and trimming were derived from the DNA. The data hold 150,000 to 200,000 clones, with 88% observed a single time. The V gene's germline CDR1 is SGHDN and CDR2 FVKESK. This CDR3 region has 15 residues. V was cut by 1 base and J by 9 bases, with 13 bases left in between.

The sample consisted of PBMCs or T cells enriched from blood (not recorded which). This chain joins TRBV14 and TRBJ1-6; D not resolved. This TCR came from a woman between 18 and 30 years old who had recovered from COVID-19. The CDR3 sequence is CASSQVVNSGSPLHF. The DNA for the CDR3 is TGTGCCAGCAGCCAAGTGGTTAATAGTGGTTCACCCCTCCACTTT.